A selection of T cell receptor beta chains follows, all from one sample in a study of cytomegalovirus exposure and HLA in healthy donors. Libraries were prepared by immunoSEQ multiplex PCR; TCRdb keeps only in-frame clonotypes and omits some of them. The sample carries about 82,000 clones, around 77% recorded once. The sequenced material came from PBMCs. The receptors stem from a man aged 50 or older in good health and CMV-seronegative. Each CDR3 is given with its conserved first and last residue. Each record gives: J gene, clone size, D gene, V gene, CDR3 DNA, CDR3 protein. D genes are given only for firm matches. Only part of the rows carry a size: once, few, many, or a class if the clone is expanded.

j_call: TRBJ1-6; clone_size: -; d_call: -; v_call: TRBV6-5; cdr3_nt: TGTGCCAGCAGTTTTCGAGGGTCTGAGAATTCACCCCTCCACTTT; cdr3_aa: CASSFRGSENSPLHF
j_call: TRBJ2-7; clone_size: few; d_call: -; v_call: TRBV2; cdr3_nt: TGTGCCAGCAGGGACAGAGGTTACGAGCAGTACTTC; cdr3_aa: CASRDRGYEQYF
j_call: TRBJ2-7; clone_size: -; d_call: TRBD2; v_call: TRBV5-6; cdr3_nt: TGTGCCAGCAGCTTGGCGGGGAGGGGGCAGTACTTC; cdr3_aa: CASSLAGRGQYF
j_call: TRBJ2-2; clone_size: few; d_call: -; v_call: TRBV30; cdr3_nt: TGTGCCTGGAGCCCCGCGTCGGGCGGGGAGCTGTTTTTT; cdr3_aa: CAWSPASGGELFF
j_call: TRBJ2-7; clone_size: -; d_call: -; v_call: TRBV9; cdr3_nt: TGTGCCAGCAGCGTAGGCCAGGGGATTTCCTACGAGCAGTACTTC; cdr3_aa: CASSVGQGISYEQYF
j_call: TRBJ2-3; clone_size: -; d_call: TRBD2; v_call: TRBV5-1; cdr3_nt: TGCGCCAGCAGCCATAGCGGGGACACAGATACGCAGTATTTT; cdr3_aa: CASSHSGDTDTQYF
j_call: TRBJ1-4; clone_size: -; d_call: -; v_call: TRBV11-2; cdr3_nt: TGTGCCAGCAGCCCGGGGCCTACAGGGCTCTATGAAAAACTGCTTTTT; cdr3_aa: CASSPGPTGLYEKLLF
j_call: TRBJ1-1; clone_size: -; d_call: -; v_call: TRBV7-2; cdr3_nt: TGTGCCAGCAGCTTTGGGGGCCCTGAAGCTTTCTTT; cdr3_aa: CASSFGGPEAFF
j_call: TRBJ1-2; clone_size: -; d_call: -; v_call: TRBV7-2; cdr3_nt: TGTGCCAGCAGCTTGTCGTCGGGTGGCTACACCTTC; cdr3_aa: CASSLSSGGYTF
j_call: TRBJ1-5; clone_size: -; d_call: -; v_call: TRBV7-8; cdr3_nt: TGTGCCAGCAGCTTAGGGCTTCATAGCAATCAGCCCCAGCATTTT; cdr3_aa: CASSLGLHSNQPQHF
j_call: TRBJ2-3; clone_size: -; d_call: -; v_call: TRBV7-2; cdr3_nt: TGTGCCAGCAGCTTCTACACAGATACGCAGTATTTT; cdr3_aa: CASSFYTDTQYF
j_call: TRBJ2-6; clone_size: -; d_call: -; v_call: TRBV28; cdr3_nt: TGTGCCAGCAGTCTCCAGGGTAAGGCCAACGTCCTGACTTTC; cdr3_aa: CASSLQGKANVLTF
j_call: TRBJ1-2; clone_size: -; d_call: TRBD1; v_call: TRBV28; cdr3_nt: TGTGCCAGCAGTCCCGGACAGGTCTATGGCTACACCTTC; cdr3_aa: CASSPGQVYGYTF
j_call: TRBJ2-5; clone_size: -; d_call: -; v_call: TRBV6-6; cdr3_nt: TGTGCCAGCAGTCGCGGGGGCGAAAGGAGTGAGACCCAGTACTTC; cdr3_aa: CASSRGGERSETQYF
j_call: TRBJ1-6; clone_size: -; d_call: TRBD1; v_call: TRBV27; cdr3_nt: TGTGCCAGCAGTTTTGGCAGGGGGCAGACCCTCCACTTT; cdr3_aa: CASSFGRGQTLHF
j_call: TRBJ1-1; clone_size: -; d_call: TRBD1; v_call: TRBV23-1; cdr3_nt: TGCGCCAGCAAGGGACAGGAGAACACTGAAGCTTTCTTT; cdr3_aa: CASKGQENTEAFF
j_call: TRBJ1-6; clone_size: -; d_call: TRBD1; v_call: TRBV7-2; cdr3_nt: TGTGCCAGCAGCTTGTTCGGGACAGGGAATTCACCCCTCCACTTT; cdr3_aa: CASSLFGTGNSPLHF
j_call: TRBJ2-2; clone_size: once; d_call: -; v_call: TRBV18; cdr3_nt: TGTGCCAGCTCACCACGGTCTGGGGGCTACACCGGGGAGCTGTTTTTT; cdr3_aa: CASSPRSGGYTGELFF
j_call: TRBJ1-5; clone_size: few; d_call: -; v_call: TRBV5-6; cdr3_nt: TGTGCCAGCAGCGTATCGGGGAGCAATCAGCCCCAGCATTTT; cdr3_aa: CASSVSGSNQPQHF
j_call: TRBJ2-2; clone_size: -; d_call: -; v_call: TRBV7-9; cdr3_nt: TGTTCCAGCATCACCCAAGGGGTCACCGGGGAGCTGTTTTTT; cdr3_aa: CSSITQGVTGELFF
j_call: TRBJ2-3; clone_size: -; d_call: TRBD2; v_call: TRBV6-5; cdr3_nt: TGTGCCAGCAGTTCCCGCTACCGGGGGGGGACAGATACGCAGTATTTT; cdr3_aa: CASSSRYRGGTDTQYF
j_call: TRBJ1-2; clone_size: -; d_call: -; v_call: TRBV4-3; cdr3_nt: TGCGCCAGCAGCCAAGAATTTGGCGTGGAGTTGGAGGGCTACACCTTC; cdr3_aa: CASSQEFGVELEGYTF
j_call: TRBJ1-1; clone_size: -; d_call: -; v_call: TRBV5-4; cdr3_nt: TGTGCCAGCAGCTGGGACAATGAAGCTTTCTTT; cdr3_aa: CASSWDNEAFF
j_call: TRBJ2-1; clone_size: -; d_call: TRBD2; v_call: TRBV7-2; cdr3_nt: TGTGCCAGCAGCCTCCGGAGGCTAGCGGGTCAGAATGAGCAGTTCTTC; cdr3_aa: CASSLRRLAGQNEQFF
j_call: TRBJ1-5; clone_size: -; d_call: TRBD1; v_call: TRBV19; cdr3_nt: TGTGCCAGTAGTATAGGGGACAGGCGACTATCCGGCAATCAGCCCCAGCATTTT; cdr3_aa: CASSIGDRRLSGNQPQHF
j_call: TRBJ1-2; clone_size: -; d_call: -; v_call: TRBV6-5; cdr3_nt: TGTGCCAGCAGCCCCCGGGGGGAGGAGGATGGCTACACCTTC; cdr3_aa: CASSPRGEEDGYTF
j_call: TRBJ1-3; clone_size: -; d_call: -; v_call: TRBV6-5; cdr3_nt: TGTGCCATCGGGTCAGGAAACACCATATATTTT; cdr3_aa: CAIGSGNTIYF
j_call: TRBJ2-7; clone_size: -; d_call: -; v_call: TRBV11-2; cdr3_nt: TGTGCCAGCAGCCCCACGACTACAGGGAACGAGCAGTACTTC; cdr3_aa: CASSPTTTGNEQYF
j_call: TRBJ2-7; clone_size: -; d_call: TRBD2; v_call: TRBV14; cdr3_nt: TGTGCCAGCAGCCCTAGCGGTACCAAGCAGTACTTC; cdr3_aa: CASSPSGTKQYF
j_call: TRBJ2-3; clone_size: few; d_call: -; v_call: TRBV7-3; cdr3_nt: TGTGCCAGCAGCTTCCGGGACACAGATACGCAGTATTTT; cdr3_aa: CASSFRDTDTQYF
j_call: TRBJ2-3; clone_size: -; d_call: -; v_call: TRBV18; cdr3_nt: TGTGCCAGCTCACCCCTTTGGGGGGGGGCAGTAGATACGCAGTATTTT; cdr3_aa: CASSPLWGGAVDTQYF
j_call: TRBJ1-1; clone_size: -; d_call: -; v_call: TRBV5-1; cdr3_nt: TGCGCCAGCAGCTTGGTAGGGGGAAGAACGGACACTGAAGCTTTCTTT; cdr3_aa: CASSLVGGRTDTEAFF
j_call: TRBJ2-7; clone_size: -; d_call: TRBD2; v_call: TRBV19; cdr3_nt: TGTGCCAGTAGGATCAACCTAGCGGGGCCCTACGAGCAGTACTTC; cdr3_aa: CASRINLAGPYEQYF
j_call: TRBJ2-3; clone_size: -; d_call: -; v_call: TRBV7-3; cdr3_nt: TGTGCCAGCAGCTTAACAGGCACTAGCCGGGCAGATACGCAGTATTTT; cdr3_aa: CASSLTGTSRADTQYF
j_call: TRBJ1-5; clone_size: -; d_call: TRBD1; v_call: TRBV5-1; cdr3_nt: TGCGCCAGCAGCTTGGCAGGGACAGTCAATCAGCCCCAGCATTTT; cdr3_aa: CASSLAGTVNQPQHF
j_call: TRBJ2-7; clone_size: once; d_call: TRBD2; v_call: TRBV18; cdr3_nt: TGTGCCAGCTCACGCACGGGAACTAGCGGGGGGGCGGAGAGCTCCTACGAGCAGTACTTC; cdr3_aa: CASSRTGTSGGAESSYEQYF
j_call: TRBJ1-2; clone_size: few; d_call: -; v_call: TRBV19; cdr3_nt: TGTGCCAGTAGTATGATACAGGAAAACTATGGCTACACCTTC; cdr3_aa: CASSMIQENYGYTF
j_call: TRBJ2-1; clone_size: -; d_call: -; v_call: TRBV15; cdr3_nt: TGTGCCACCAGCAGAGAGGGGCCAAGGCGCGATGAGCAGTTCTTC; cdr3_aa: CATSREGPRRDEQFF
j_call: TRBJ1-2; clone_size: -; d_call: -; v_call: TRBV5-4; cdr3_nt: TGTGCCAGCAGCCCCGGCGGATTAGCTAACTATGGCTACACCTTC; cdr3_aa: CASSPGGLANYGYTF
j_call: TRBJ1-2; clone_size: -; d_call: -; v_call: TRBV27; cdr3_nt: TGTGCCAGCAGTCATAACAACCTCTATGGCTACACCTTC; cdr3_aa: CASSHNNLYGYTF
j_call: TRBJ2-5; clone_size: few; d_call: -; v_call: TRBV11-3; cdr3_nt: TGTGCCAGCAGCGCACAGGGACAAGAGACCCAGTACTTC; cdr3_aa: CASSAQGQETQYF
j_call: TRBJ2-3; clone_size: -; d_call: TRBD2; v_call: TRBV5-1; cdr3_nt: TGCGCCAGCAGCTTGGGGCTAGCGGGGGGACTCACAGATACGCAGTATTTT; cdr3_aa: CASSLGLAGGLTDTQYF
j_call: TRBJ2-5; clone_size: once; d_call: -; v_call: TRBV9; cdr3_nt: TGTGCCAGCAGCGTAGGCAACGGGGGACAAGAGACCCAGTACTTC; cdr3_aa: CASSVGNGGQETQYF
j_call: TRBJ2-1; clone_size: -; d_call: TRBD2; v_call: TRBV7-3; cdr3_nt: TGTGCCAGCAGCTTAACCGCGGGAGACAATGAGCAGTTCTTC; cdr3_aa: CASSLTAGDNEQFF
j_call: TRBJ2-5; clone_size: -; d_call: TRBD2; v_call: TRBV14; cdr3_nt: TGTGCCAGCAGCCCGGGACTAGCGGGGTCGGAGACCCAGTACTTC; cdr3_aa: CASSPGLAGSETQYF
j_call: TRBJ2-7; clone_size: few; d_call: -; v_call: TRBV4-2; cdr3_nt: TGTGCCAGCAGCCAAACCACAGCCTACGAGCAGTACTTC; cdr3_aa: CASSQTTAYEQYF
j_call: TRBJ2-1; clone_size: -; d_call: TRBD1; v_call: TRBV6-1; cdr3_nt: TGTGCCAGCAGCCACAGGACAGGTTCCTCGGGTGAGCAGTTCTTC; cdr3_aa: CASSHRTGSSGEQFF
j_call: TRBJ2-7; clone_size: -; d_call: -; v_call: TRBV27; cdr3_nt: TGTGCCAGCAGTTATCAGTACGAGCAGTACTTC; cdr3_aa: CASSYQYEQYF
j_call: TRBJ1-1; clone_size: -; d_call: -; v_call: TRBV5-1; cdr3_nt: TGCGCCAGCAGCTTGGATGGGGGGGTAGTTACTGAAGCTTTCTTT; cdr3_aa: CASSLDGGVVTEAFF
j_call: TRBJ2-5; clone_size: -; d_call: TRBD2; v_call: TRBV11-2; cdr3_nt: TGTGCCAGCGGCGGGGGGTCAGAGACCCAGTACTTC; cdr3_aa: CASGGGSETQYF